This TCR beta chain was identified in a study of spatial heterogeneity in lung cancer. Study overall: The donors comprised 60 to 85 untreated early-stage non-small cell lung cancer patients. Study-level findings and limits: More often at tumor resection than at routine follow-up, ubiquitous expanded tumor TCRs were detected in the blood.

This clonotype was detected a few times. Its target is not known. Every individual TCR cDNA molecule carried its own unique molecular identifier, which allowed correction of PCR and sequencing errors. One entry per CDR3 protein, called by TCRdb with MiXCR from the 5' RACE reads. The repertoire has about 94,000 distinct CDR3 sequences, roughly 21% of them found once; the top ten carry 20% to 25%. Stated time point: blood at routine non-recurrence follow-up after resection. The V end lost 5 bases, the J end lost 1 base, and 8 bases lay between the germline ends. CDR3 length equals 12 residues. Germline V gene data show CDR1 as SQVTM and CDR2 as ANQGSEA.

The chain is built from TRBV29-1 and TRBJ1-1; no definite D call. This TCR came from a male donor with early-stage non-small cell lung cancer. The starting material was PBMCs, obtained at follow-up. The CDR3 sequence: CSVSRRNTEAFF. Here the CDR3 DNA reads TGCAGCGTTTCAAGGAGGAACACTGAAGCTTTCTTT.